This TCR beta chain was captured in a study of cytomegalovirus exposure and HLA in healthy donors (dated by TCRdb to between 2016 and 2019). Broadly, across the study: An earlier analysis of approximately 640 of the donors reported 250 to 300 Gb of sequence data and roughly 110 million unique TCR beta sequences from about 200 million T cells. Every discovery cohort repertoire had been produced on one sequencing platform. The later analysis used no new phenotypic data to find candidate immune exposures, relying instead on TCR beta sequences and their occurrence across donors. Genome-wide SNP genotypes for about 60% of the roughly 670 donors were used in a later genetic analysis, which treated that subset as a discovery cohort. Besides the first cohort of around 670 subjects, a separate validation cohort made up of over 100 different subjects was used. To predict cytomegalovirus infection status, the study brought together high-throughput TCR immunosequencing, statistical association of individual TCRs with disease status, and machine learning. In a later analysis, previously published TCR beta repertoires from 666 donors were re-analyzed and high-resolution HLA genotyping was added so that TCR occurrence patterns could be studied. The genetic ancestry cluster associated with self-reported Caucasian donors included 65% to 90% of the roughly 380 genotyped donors. Roughly five DR-DQ haplotypes were treated as single units for association and clustering because of strong linkage in the cohort. In an earlier analysis of 587 of the donors, high-throughput TCR beta sequencing was used to judge whether each TCR beta V gene segment behaved as functional or pseudogenic. HLA typing included class I and class II loci at four-digit resolution. Among over 350 genotyped donors of the cohort, an average of about 240,000 unique TCR beta nucleotide sequences were sequenced per donor, roughly 20% of them non-productive. Roughly 290 gigabases of sequencing data and 75 million to 85 million unique TCR sequences made up an early release that covered nearly 650 HLA-typed donors. Alongside the repertoire data, information on donor age, sex, ethnicity and CMV serostatus was compiled. The study profiled the T cell repertoires of under 850 subjects by immunosequencing and related them to cytomegalovirus serostatus. The number of donors typed differed by locus, with about 629-640 for A, B, C, DRB1 and DQB1, over 500 for DQA1, approximately 570 for DPA1, and around 430 for DPB1. The study aimed to test whether signatures of past pathogen exposure could be identified by cataloging public T cell receptors. General findings and caveats noted by the study authors: In a later analysis, around 17,000 TCR beta sequences were associated with specific HLA alleles at a false discovery rate of 0.05. In a later analysis, TCR association rates were found to vary across HLA loci, with the most associated TCRs seen for DRB1 alleles and the fewest for HLA-C alleles. Because counts were too low, some 17 rarely observed V segments, including chromosome 9 orphons, were left out of the earlier analysis of a few hundred of the donors. In vitro tests confirmed that a few of the cytomegalovirus-associated TCR beta chains recognize cytomegalovirus antigens. In a later analysis, HLA-associated TCR beta chains showed more clonal expansion and lower generation probabilities than non-associated chains that were equally common. Because HLA typing was missing for some donors at each locus, association tests included only the typed subset. According to a later analysis, parvovirus B19, influenza, CMV and Epstein-Barr virus appeared linked to several top co-occurrence clusters. In the study, some 160 TCR beta chains were listed as associated with cytomegalovirus. While some public TCRs were present in many individuals, most TCR sequences turned up only very rarely across donors. The authors suggested that the approach could potentially be extended to other disease states and immunological phenotypes. In a later genetic analysis, a missense DCLRE1C variant was associated with V-gene and J-gene trimming of TCR beta chains, and the association was replicated in an independent cohort. Linkage disequilibrium might explain the correlated functional status among segregating V segments, but an unknown experimental factor could not be excluded. The cohort was sequenced for TCR beta chains only, and without alpha or paired-chain data the features that could be detected were limited. A cluster of highly shared sequence variants was judged likely to represent a technical artifact of the sequencing pipeline. Immune exposure information for the cohort was limited to CMV serostatus. Most CMV-associated TCR beta chains appeared to be HLA-restricted in a later analysis, and the HLA associations seemed to be driven largely by CMV exposure. Sequencing depth was assumed to be roughly uniform across donors in the presence/absence analyses, though that assumption may not hold. A later genetic analysis reported fewer N-insertions in productive TCRs among donors in an Asian-associated ancestry cluster than the roughly 700-donor mean. A further reported finding was that TCR beta sequences accurately predicted the HLA-A and HLA-B alleles for most subjects in the first cohort. Some IMGT-functional V segments, including TRBV6-2 and TRBV6-3, could not be distinguished by the 87-base-pair reads and were therefore excluded. In an earlier analysis of some 640 of the donors, most TCR beta V segments were observed in productive rearrangements about 87% or about 30% of the time, broadly matching IMGT annotations. Strong co-occurrence of HLA alleles, especially DR and DQ, made assigning TCR associations to individual alleles difficult. The classifier was reported to diagnose cytomegalovirus status with high specificity and sensitivity in both the original and validation cohorts.

Relative to germline, V is missing 5 bases and J is missing 3 bases, with 9 bases of the junction outside any gene match. The CDR3 measures 15 amino acids from cysteine to phenylalanine. Left in the record is the CDR3 DNA by itself, 45 bases read in frame from the first base. The germline V gene (reference sequence) gives CDR1 as SEHNR and CDR2 as FQNEAQ. The cohort consisted of 666 healthy bone marrow donors. At the time of sampling, every cohort member was nominally healthy, though immune exposures that went unrecorded were likely present. The donor tested CMV seronegative, placing the donor among the 350 to 400 seronegative members of the cohort. A peripheral blood sample was provided by each donor, and peripheral blood mononuclear cells were used for TCR beta sequencing. The Qiagen DNeasy Blood Extraction Kit was used to extract genomic DNA from the blood cell samples. As for this clone: It has no known antigen specificity. No base-level quality is on record; no much larger clone is a single base apart.

Library preparation employed the immunoSEQ multiplex PCR assay. For the multiplex PCR, a mixture combining 60 forward primers for TCR Vbeta segments and 13 reverse primers for TCR Jbeta segments was used. Amplification of the CDR3 region of rearranged TCR beta genes was performed with a multiplex PCR assay on genomic DNA. On the Illumina HiSeq System, the amplified TCR beta libraries were sequenced as 87-base-pair reads. The study's own analysis went as follows. A later analysis tallied around 82 million unique TCR beta chains across the 650 to 750 repertoires, and about 10 million of those chains were shared by two or more donors. Raw reads were error-corrected and collapsed into unique sequences by a nearest-neighbor algorithm in which closely related sequences were merged to remove PCR and sequencing errors. Alignment of CDR3 sequences to IMGT reference sequences was used to assign V, D and J gene segments. For a sequence to be retained, at least a six-nucleotide match to both a V gene segment and a J gene segment was required. Rearrangements were classified as productive when the CDR3 lacked stop codons and remained in frame with V and J, and all other rearrangements were classified as non-productive. CDR3 was defined by IMGT convention, running from the second conserved V-encoded cysteine to the conserved J-encoded phenylalanine. The earlier analysis of about 560 of the donors excluded any sequence lacking an unambiguous match to a single V gene segment. In an earlier analysis of 587 of the donors, a V segment was called functional when productive rearrangements were above 56.7%, and segregating when the standard deviation between donors exceeded 5%. To diagnose cytomegalovirus status from the catalog of TCR beta chain sequences, a statistical classification framework was built. A later analysis assigned V and J genes by comparing TCR nucleotide sequences with IMGT/GENE-DB human TR gene sequences. Using the TCRdist pipeline, a later analysis assigned CDR3 sequences along with most-parsimonious VDJ recombination scenarios. A later analysis defined each TCR beta chain by its CDR3 amino acid sequence plus V-gene family, and excluded reads lacking a unique V-gene family. As a way to deal with suspected cross-contamination and a sequencing artifact, a later analysis dropped 450 to 600 nucleotide sequences that were highly shared and had low generation probability. In a later analysis, a clonal expansion index was calculated for each public chain from normalized within-repertoire ranks of inferred template counts. In a later analysis, generation probabilities were computed using a VDJ recombination model fitted to out-of-frame rearrangements, and the results were checked against IGoR. In a later analysis, hypergeometric tests were used to score TCR-TCR, TCR-HLA and TCR-CMV co-occurrence, with a repertoire-size bias correction applied to TCR pairs. To estimate false discovery rates, a later analysis permuted the HLA or CMV assignments 20 times. A later analysis grouped co-occurring TCRs with DBSCAN, adding TCRdist sequence similarity when clustering within HLA-allele-positive subsets. Repertoires with fewer than 30,000 or more than 120,000 public chains were left out of co-occurrence clustering, as were five repertoires with anomalous nucleotide sharing. Imported from immuneACCESS, the table was reduced by TCRdb to in-frame sequences with V and J called. These copies leave out some clones; in studies compared against another copy, an unresolved V gene accounts for under half, and the cause of the remainder is not known. The V and J calls and clone size are taken from that table; D and trimming were inferred from the DNA. The sample yields approximately 42,000 clones; 65% to 85% were counted once. Around 3% of the sample is in the top ten clones.

This clonotype was obtained from a man in his fifties in good health and CMV-seronegative. The specimen was PBMCs. The chain links TRBV7-9 with TRBJ2-7, with TRBD1 matching 8 junction bases. The DNA sequence is given as TGTGCCAGCAGCGGAGGCGGGACAGGAATCTACGAGCAGTACTTC. Its product reads: CASSGGGTGIYEQYF.